Sequencing of this T cell receptor beta chain was carried out in a study of cytomegalovirus exposure and HLA in healthy donors. The CDR3 has 13 residues. V lost 8 bases to trimming and J lost 2 bases, with 12 bases between them. Germline V gives CDR1 ENHRY, CDR2 SYGVKD. The study ran its PCR with 60 Vbeta and 13 Jbeta primers. Assay: immunoSEQ multiplex PCR; the TCRdb copy retains only in-frame clones and omits some. Counted here are 210,000 or so clones, around 80% occurring once; the ten biggest clones make up about 0.45%. This TCR was sampled from a boy between 5 and 17 years old in good health and CMV-seronegative. The chain uses TRBV10-3 and TRBJ1-1, with TRBD1 as a possible D gene (5 bases). Material: PBMCs. CDR3 amino acids: CAIPPDSNTEAFF. The CDR3 DNA follows: TGTGCCATCCCTCCCGACAGTAACACTGAAGCTTTCTTT.